This TCR beta chain was obtained from a study of post-analysis software for immune sequencing data. Overall study: Relapsing-remitting, secondary progressive and progressive-relapsing courses of multiple sclerosis were included.

The authors incorporated unique molecular identifiers into the TCR beta cDNA libraries. Each CDR3 protein gets one entry after TCRdb re-called the PCR reads with MiXCR. Among roughly 600,000 distinct CDR3 sequences, roughly 47% were seen once, and the ten largest hold roughly 1.8%. As to this clonotype: Its antigen is currently unknown.

This CDR3 is 13 amino acids long. V gave up 5 bases and J gave up 8 bases, with 15 bases separating them. The V gene's germline CDR1 is MNHNY and CDR2 SVGAGI (reference sequence). Points from the study as a whole: People with multiple sclerosis had a significantly lower normalized Chao1 diversity than controls did. A handful of TRBV segments were significantly more frequent in patients than in controls. TRBV5-6, TRBV5-1 and TRBV20-1 were among these segments.

The clonotype originates from a girl under 18 with multiple sclerosis. The V gene is TRBV6-6, the J gene TRBJ1-2; tentatively, D is TRBD1 (5 bases). Sequenced input: blood. CDR3 protein: CASSPDGGRGYTF. DNA of the CDR3: TGTGCCAGCAGTCCGGACGGGGGTCGGGGCTACACCTTC.